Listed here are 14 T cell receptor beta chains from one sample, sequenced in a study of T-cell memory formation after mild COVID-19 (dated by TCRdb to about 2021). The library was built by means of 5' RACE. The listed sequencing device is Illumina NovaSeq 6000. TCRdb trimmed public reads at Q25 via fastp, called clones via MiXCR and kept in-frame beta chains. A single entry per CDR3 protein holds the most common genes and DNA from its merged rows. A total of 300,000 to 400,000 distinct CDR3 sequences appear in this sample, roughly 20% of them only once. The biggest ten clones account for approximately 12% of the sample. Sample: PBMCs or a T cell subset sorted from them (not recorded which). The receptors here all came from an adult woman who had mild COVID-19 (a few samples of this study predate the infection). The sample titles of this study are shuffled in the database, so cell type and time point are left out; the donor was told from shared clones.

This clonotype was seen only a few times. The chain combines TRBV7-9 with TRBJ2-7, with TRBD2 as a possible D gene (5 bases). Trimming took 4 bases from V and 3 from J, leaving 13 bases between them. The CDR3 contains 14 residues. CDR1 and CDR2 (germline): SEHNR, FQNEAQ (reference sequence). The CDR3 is CASSSGGQLYEQYF. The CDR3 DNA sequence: TGTGCCAGCAGCTCAGGCGGGCAGCTCTACGAGCAGTACTTC.

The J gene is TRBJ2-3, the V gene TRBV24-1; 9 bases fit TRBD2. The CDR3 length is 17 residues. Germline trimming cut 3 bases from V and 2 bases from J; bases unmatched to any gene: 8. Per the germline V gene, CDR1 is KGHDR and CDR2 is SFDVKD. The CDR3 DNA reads TGTGCCACCAGTGATGGCCGAGCGGGGGGAGCCACAGATACGCAGTATTTT. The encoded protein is CATSDGRAGGATDTQYF.

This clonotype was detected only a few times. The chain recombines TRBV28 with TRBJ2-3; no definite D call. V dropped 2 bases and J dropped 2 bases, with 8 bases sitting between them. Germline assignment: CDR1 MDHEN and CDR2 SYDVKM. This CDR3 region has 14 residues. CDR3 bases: TGTGCCAGCAGTTTAAGCAGGTACACAGATACGCAGTATTTT. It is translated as CASSLSRYTDTQYF.

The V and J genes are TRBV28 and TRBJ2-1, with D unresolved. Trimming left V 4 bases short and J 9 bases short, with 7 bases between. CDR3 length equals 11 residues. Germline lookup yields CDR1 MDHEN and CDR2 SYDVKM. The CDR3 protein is CASSSNTEQFF. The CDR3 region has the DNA TGTGCCAGCAGTTCAAACACTGAGCAGTTCTTC.

CDR3: CASSPNRGAEAFF. In nucleotides, the CDR3 is TGTGCCAGCAGCCCGAACAGGGGCGCTGAAGCTTTCTTT. The chain carries TRBV9 and TRBJ1-1; 7 bases agree with TRBD1. CDR3 length: 13 amino acids. Germline V lookup: CDR1 SGDLS, CDR2 YYNGEE. V trimming: 4 bases; J trimming: 6 bases; junction bases outside the gene matches: 6.

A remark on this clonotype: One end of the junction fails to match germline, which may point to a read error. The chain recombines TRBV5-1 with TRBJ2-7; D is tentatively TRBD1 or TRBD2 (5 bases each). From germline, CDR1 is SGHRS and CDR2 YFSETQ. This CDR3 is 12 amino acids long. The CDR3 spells CASSFLEGTWVF. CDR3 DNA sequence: TGCGCCAGCAGCTTTCTAGAGGGGACGTGGGTTTTC. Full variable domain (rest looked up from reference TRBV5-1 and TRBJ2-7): KAGVTQTPRYLIKTRGQQVTLSCSPISGHRSVSWYQQTPGQGLQFLFEYFSETQRNKGNFPGRFSGRQFSNSRSEMNVSTLELGDSALYLCASSFLEGTWVFGPGTRLTVT.

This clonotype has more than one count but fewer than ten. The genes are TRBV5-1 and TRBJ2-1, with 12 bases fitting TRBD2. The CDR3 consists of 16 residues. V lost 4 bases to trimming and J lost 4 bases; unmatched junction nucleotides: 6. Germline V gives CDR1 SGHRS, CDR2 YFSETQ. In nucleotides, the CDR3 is TGCGCCAGCAGCCCGAGACTAGCGGGAGAGTACAATGAGCAGTTCTTC. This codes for CASSPRLAGEYNEQFF.

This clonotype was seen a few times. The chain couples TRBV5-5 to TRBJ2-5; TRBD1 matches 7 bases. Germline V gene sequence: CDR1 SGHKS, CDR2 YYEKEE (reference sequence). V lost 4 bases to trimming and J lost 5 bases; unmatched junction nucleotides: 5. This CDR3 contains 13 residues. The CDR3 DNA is TGTGCCAGCAGCGCAGGGGGTCCCGAGACCCAGTACTTC. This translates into CASSAGGPETQYF.

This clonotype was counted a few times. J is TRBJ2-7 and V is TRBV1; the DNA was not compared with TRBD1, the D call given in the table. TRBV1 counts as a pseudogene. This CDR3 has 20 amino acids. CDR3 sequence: CTRESVVLGQGETTTYEQYF. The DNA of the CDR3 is TGCACCAGAGAATCGGTCGTGTTGGGACAGGGGGAGACTACCACCTACGAGCAGTACTTC.

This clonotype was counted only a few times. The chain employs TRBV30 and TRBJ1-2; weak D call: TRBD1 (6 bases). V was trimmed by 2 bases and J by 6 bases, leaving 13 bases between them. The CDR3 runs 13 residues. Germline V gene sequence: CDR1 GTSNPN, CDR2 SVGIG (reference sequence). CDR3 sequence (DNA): TGTGCCTGGAGTCGAGAGGGGGTCAATGGCTACACCTTC. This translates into CAWSREGVNGYTF.

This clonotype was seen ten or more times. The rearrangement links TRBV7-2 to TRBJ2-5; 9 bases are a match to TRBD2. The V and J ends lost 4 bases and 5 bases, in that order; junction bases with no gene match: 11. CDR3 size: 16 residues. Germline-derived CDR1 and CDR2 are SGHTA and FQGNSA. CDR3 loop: CASSWPRGGAMETQYF. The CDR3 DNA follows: TGTGCCAGCAGCTGGCCGCGGGGGGGAGCTATGGAGACCCAGTACTTC.

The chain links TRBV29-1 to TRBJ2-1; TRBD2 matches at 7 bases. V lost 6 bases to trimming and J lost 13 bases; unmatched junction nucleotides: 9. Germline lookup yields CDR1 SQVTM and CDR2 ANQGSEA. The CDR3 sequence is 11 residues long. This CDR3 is CSVPNRDYQFF. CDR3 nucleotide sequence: TGCAGCGTCCCTAACCGGGACTACCAGTTCTTC.

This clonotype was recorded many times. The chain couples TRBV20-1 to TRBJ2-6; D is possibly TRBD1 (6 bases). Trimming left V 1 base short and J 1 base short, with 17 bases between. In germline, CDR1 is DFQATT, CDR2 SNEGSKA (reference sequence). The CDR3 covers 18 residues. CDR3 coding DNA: TGCAGTGCTAGAGTAGATCGACAGGCAACATCTGGGGCCAACGTCCTGACTTTC. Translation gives CSARVDRQATSGANVLTF.

CDR3 sequence reads: CASSFGSGLAGGSSYEQYF. In DNA form, the CDR3 reads TGTGCCAGCAGCTTCGGCTCGGGACTAGCGGGAGGGAGCTCCTACGAGCAGTACTTC. This sequence joins TRBV5-5 and TRBJ2-7, with 16 nucleotides matching TRBD2. Trimming removed 2 bases from V and 0 bases from J; junction bases left unmatched: 8. Germline CDR1 reads SGHKS; CDR2 reads YYEKEE (reference sequence). The CDR3 contains 19 residues.